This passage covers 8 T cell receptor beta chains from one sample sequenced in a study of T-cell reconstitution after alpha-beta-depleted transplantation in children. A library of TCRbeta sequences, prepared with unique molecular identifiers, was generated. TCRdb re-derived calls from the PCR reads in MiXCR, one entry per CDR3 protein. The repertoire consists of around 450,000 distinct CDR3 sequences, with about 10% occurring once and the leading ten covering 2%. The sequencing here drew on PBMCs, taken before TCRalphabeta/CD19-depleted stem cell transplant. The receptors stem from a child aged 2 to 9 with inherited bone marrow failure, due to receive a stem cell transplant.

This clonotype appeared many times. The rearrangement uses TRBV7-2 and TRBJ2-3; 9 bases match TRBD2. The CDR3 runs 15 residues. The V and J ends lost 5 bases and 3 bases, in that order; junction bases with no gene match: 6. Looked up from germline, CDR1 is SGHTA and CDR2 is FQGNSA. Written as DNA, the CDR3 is TGTGCCAGCAGCCCGACTAGCGGAGTGACAGATACGCAGTATTTT. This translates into CASSPTSGVTDTQYF.

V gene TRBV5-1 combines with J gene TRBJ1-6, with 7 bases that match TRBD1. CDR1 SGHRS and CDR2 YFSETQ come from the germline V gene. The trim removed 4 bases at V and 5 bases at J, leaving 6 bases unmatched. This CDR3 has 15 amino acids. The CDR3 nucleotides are TGCGCCAGCAGCCTCCGGGACAGTGATAATTCACCCCTCCACTTT. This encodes CASSLRDSDNSPLHF. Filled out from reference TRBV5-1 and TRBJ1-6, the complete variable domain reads KAGVTQTPRYLIKTRGQQVTLSCSPISGHRSVSWYQQTPGQGLQFLFEYFSETQRNKGNFPGRFSGRQFSNSRSEMNVSTLELGDSALYLCASSLRDSDNSPLHFGNGTRLTVT.

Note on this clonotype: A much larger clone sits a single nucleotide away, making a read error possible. The chain's CDR3 is CASSSPRGESGEQFF. For the CDR3, the DNA is TGTGCCAGCAGTTCCCCCCGAGGAGAGTCTGGTGAGCAGTTCTTC. This sequence joins TRBV12-3 or TRBV12-4 and TRBJ2-1, with no clear D. The CDR3 has 15 residues. V was trimmed by 4 bases and J by 9 bases, leaving 19 bases between them.

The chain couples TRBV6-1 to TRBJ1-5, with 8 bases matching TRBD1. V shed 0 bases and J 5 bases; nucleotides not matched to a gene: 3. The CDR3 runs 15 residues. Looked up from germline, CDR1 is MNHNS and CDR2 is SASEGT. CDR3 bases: TGTGCCAGCAGTGAAGCTCCGACAGGGGATCAGCCCCAGCATTTT. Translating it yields CASSEAPTGDQPQHF.

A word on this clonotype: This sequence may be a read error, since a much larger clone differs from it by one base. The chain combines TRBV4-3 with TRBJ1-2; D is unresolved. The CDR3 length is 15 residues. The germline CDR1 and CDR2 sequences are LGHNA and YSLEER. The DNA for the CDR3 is TGCGCCAGCAGCCAAACTCTAAGACAAAACTATGGCTGCACCTTC. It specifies CASSQTLRQNYGCTF.

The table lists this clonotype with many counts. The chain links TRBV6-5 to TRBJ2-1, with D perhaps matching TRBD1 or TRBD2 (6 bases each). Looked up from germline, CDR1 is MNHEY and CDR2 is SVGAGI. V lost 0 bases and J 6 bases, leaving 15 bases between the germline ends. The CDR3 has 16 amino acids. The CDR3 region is CASSYSVWGALNEQFF. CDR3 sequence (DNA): TGTGCCAGCAGTTACTCCGTGTGGGGGGCCCTCAATGAGCAGTTCTTC.

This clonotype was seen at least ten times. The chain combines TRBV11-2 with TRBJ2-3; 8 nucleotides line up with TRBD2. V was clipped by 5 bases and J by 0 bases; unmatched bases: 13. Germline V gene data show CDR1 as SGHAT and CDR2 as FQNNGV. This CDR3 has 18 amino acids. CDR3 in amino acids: CASSPGDGRVRSTDTQYF. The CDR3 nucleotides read TGTGCCAGCAGCCCCGGGGACGGGAGGGTACGAAGCACAGATACGCAGTATTTT.

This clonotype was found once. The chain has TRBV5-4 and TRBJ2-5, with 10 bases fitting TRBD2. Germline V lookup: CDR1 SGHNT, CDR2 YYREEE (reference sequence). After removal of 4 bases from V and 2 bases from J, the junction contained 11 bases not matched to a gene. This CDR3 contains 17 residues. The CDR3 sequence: CASSPAELAGLQETQYF. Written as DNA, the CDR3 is TGTGCCAGCAGCCCAGCCGAACTAGCGGGGCTGCAAGAGACCCAGTACTTC.